What follows is one T cell receptor (beta chain) and its context. No antigen is known for it. The data stem from a study of T-cell reconstitution after alpha-beta-depleted transplantation in children. Whole-study findings and limits: Reports say that about two months after transplant, the alpha-beta T cells came out of several hundred graft clones that had expanded. T-cell numbers and diversity one year post-transplant derived largely from freshly generated T cells.

The CDR3 has 21 amino acids. Germline lookup yields CDR1 DFQATT and CDR2 SNEGSKA (reference sequence). V trimming: 1 base; J trimming: 4 bases; junction bases outside the gene matches: 24. Preparation of the TCRbeta library involved a method that used unique molecular identifiers. A single record per CDR3 protein comes from TCRdb applying MiXCR to the PCR reads. In the table there are hundreds of thousands of distinct CDR3 sequences, around 13% of which are singletons. The TCR originated in a girl aged 2-10 years with congenital amegakaryocytic thrombocytopenia, due to receive a stem cell transplant. J is TRBJ2-3 and V is TRBV20-1; 9 nucleotides align to TRBD2. The sequenced sample was PBMCs, obtained before TCRalphabeta/CD19-depleted stem cell transplant. The CDR3 here is CSARVPLGSSGRTREADTQYF. The CDR3 DNA follows: TGCAGTGCTAGAGTGCCCCTAGGGAGTAGCGGGAGAACACGAGAGGCAGATACGCAGTATTTT.